This T cell receptor (beta chain) was sequenced during a study of T cells after yellow fever vaccination (dated 2019 in TCRdb). With respect to the entire study: The SMART-Seq v4 Ultra Low Input RNA kit was used to prepare libraries from fractions with low cell numbers. Bulk TCR alpha and beta repertoires were sequenced longitudinally to track T-cell clones before and after primary and booster YFV17D yellow fever vaccination. Two healthy male donors, one aged 18 to 29 and one aged 30 to 40 years, made up the cohort. Bulk PBMC replicates and cell subsets were isolated from blood drawn at multiple timepoints before and after both primary and secondary immunization.

The treatment or condition tag for this specimen amounts to: live attenuated yellow fever vaccine strain. A standard Ficoll-Paque protocol was used to isolate PBMCs from peripheral blood. Dynabeads CD4 and CD8 positive selection kits were used to isolate the CD4 and CD8 T-cell fractions. TriZol was used to extract RNA from bulk PBMCs, from CD4 and CD8 fractions, and from dextramer-positive and dextramer-negative fractions. The CDR3, from cysteine to phenylalanine, totals 13 residues. The CDR3 DNA has 39 bases and is translated from base 1. V sheds 2 bases and J sheds 0 bases, leaving 5 bases between their ends. This clonotype has more than one count but fewer than ten. There is no known antigen for this receptor. Base qualities are not provided; no much larger clone lies one nucleotide away. The instrument given in TCRdb is Illumina NovaSeq 6000. TCR cDNA was made using 5'RACE template switching, a step that added a universal primer site and unique molecular identifiers. cDNA synthesis was primed from both the TCR alpha and TCR beta constant segments. Library amplification used two PCR steps, and the second PCR step added sample barcodes and sequencing adapters. Sequencing of the libraries was done on either Illumina HiSeq 2500 (2x100 bp) or NovaSeq (2x150 bp). The authors' analysis ran thus. MIGEC was used to demultiplex reads and collapse the reads into UMI consensus sequences, and MiXCR was used for V(D)J alignment. Vaccine-responding clonotypes were defined with edgeR using replicate PBMC samples, requiring FDR below 0.01 and a log2 fold change above 5 up to day 15. Each bulk clonotype was labeled CD4 or CD8 based on which sequenced repertoire, CD4 or CD8, contained the clonotype at higher abundance. TCRdb trimmed public reads at Q25 via fastp, called clones via MiXCR and kept in-frame beta chains. Rows merge per CDR3 protein into single entries with the most common DNA and genes. These V and J calls originate from TCRdb's pipeline instead of the authors' own analysis. The sample table contains about 300,000 distinct CDR3 sequences; only one count was recorded for roughly 9% of them. The ten most abundant clones make up 3% to 4% of the sample.

Results the study describes overall, beyond this receptor: After the booster, most of the clones that had expanded following primary vaccination were detected again (almost 98% of CD4 and roughly nine tenths of CD8), which suggests that memory was broadly maintained. Only a couple of donors were included in the study, so the extent to which the findings can be generalized is limited. Because abundant contaminating clonotypes from the bulk population could be contained in FACS-sorted repertoires, computational filtering was required. A small fraction of clonotypes appeared in both the CD4 and CD8 compartments, likely as a result of convergent recombination. Compared with the primary T-cell response, the secondary T-cell response was faster but weaker, reaching its peak on day 5 rather than on day 15.

Source: CD4+ T cells sorted from PBMCs, taken 5 days after the yellow fever booster vaccination. The chain links TRBV12-3 or TRBV12-4 with TRBJ2-7; no confident D gene assignment can be made. The source is a man younger than 35 who received the YFV17D yellow fever vaccine. The CDR3 protein sequence reads: CASSLSVSYEQYF. The sequenced DNA is TGTGCCAGCAGTTTATCAGTCTCCTACGAGCAGTACTTC.